Each of the 21 T cell receptor beta chains below was sequenced from the same sample in a study of cytotoxic CD8 clonotypes in ibrutinib-treated CLL. The data were produced by immunoSEQ multiplex PCR, yet TCRdb's version contains in-frame clones alone and is incomplete. The sample holds about 45,000 clones, 69% seen once. The starting material was PBMCs, obtained after 12 months of ibrutinib treatment. These receptor sequences come from a human donor with chronic lymphocytic leukemia.

This chain joins TRBV15 and TRBJ2-7; D is tentatively TRBD1 or TRBD2 (5 bases each). The CDR3 runs to 15 residues. Germline values: CDR1 LNHNV, CDR2 YYDKDF (reference sequence). V lost 0 bases to trimming and J lost 4 bases, with 13 bases between them. CDR3 amino acids: CATSRDQGRGYEQYF. CDR3 coding DNA: TGTGCCACCAGCAGAGATCAGGGACGAGGATACGAGCAGTACTTC.

The CDR3, as DNA: TGTGCCAGCCTCCGGGGACTAGCGCCCGATACGCAGTATTTT. Amino acids: CASLRGLAPDTQYF. This chain connects TRBV28 to TRBJ2-3, with 10 bases aligning to TRBD2. The junction had 8 bases not matched to a gene; V was cut back by 8 bases and J by 6 bases. Germline assignment: CDR1 MDHEN and CDR2 SYDVKM. The CDR3 covers 14 residues. Full variable domain (outside the CDR3, taken from reference TRBV28 and TRBJ2-3): DVKVTQSSRYLVKRTGEKVFLECVQDMDHENMFWYRQDPGLGLRLIYFSYDVKMKEKGDIPEGYSVSREKKERFSLILESASTNQTSMYLCASLRGLAPDTQYFGPGTRLTVL.

The J gene is TRBJ1-3, the V gene TRBV30; D is perhaps TRBD1 (5 bases). The V gene lost 7 bases and the J gene lost 0 bases, with 13 bases spanning the gap. Germline CDR1 is GTSNPN and CDR2 is SVGIG (reference sequence). The CDR3 loop spans 14 amino acids. The CDR3 is CAFLRESSGNTIYF. The CDR3 DNA is TGTGCCTTCCTCAGGGAGAGCTCTGGAAACACCATATATTTT. Combining the CDR3 with reference TRBV30 and TRBJ1-3 gives the whole variable domain SQTIHQWPATLVQPVGSPLSLECTVEGTSNPNLYWYRQAAGRGLQLLFYSVGIGQISSEVPQNLSASRPQDRQFILSSKKLLLSDSGFYLCAFLRESSGNTIYFGEGSWLTVV.

The chain recombines TRBV5-6 with TRBJ2-5; 10 bases are a match to TRBD2. The germline V gene has CDR1 SGHDT and CDR2 YYEEEE. Germline trimming cut 2 bases from V and 5 bases from J; bases unmatched to any gene: 9. The CDR3 is 16 amino acids. The CDR3 DNA is TGTGCCAGCAGCTTAGGCTCTAGCGGGGGCTGGGAGACCCAGTACTTC. This encodes CASSLGSSGGWETQYF.

J is TRBJ1-5 and V is TRBV4-1; D uncertain. CDR3 size: 17 residues. Trimming cost V 3 bases and J 3 bases, with 18 bases left between them. Germline V CDR1 and CDR2: MGHRA, YSYEKL. CDR3: CASSHVDVGFTNQPQHF. CDR3 in DNA: TGCGCCAGCAGCCATGTCGACGTAGGTTTCACCAATCAGCCCCAGCATTTT.

The chain is built from TRBV7-9 and TRBJ1-1; D not resolved. Per the germline V gene, CDR1 is SEHNR and CDR2 is FQNEAQ (reference sequence). This CDR3 has 12 amino acids. V lost 3 bases to trimming and J lost 8 bases, with 10 bases between them. The CDR3, as DNA: TGTGCCAGCAGCTTCGGCGATAGGGAAGCTTTCTTT. It codes for CASSFGDREAFF. Looking up the rest from reference TRBV7-9 and TRBJ1-1 gives the full variable domain: DTGVSQNPRHKITKRGQNVTFRCDPISEHNRLYWYRQTLGQGPEFLTYFQNEAQLEKSRLLSDRFSAERPKGSFSTLEIQRTEQGDSAMYLCASSFGDREAFFGQGTRLTVV.

This chain connects TRBV9 to TRBJ2-1, with TRBD2 as a possible D gene (5 bases). The ends were cut back, 1 base at V and 4 bases at J, with 9 bases in the middle. The CDR3 runs 14 residues. Germline V gives CDR1 SGDLS, CDR2 YYNGEE. The DNA of the CDR3 is TGTGCCAGCAGCGTAAGGTGGGAGTACAATGAGCAGTTCTTC. Translating it yields CASSVRWEYNEQFF. The whole variable domain, filled in from reference TRBV9 and TRBJ2-1, reads DSGVTQTPKHLITATGQRVTLRCSPRSGDLSVYWYQQSLDQGLQFLIQYYNGEERAKGNILERFSAQQFPDLHSELNLSSLELGDSALYFCASSVRWEYNEQFFGPGTRLTVL.

The chain recombines TRBV12-5 with TRBJ2-3; 12 nucleotides align to TRBD2. The CDR3 is 16 residues long. Germline V gene lookup returns CDR1 LGHNT and CDR2 FRNRAP. Germline trimming cut 6 bases from V and 2 bases from J; bases unmatched to any gene: 6. The CDR3 reads CASGPLAGGDTDTQYF. The CDR3 coding sequence is TGTGCTAGTGGGCCCCTAGCGGGGGGGGACACAGATACGCAGTATTTT.

The CDR3 DNA reads as TGTGCCAGCAGGGTCTTGAATACTAATGAAAAACTGTTTTTT. Protein product: CASRVLNTNEKLFF. The chain uses TRBV6-1 and TRBJ1-4; D is ambiguous. The ends were cut back, 6 bases at V and 2 bases at J, with 10 bases in the middle. Germline V gives CDR1 MNHNS, CDR2 SASEGT. The CDR3 consists of 14 residues.

The chain couples TRBV6-6 to TRBJ2-2; D is uncertain. The CDR3 consists of 16 residues. V was clipped by 5 bases and J by 6 bases, with 19 bases between them. Germline assignment: CDR1 MNHNY and CDR2 SVGAGI (reference sequence). The CDR3: CASSITRAGSPGELFF. In DNA form, the CDR3 reads TGTGCCAGCAGTATTACTCGGGCCGGGTCCCCCGGGGAGCTGTTTTTT.

This chain uses TRBV5-1 with TRBJ2-5, with D perhaps TRBD2 (5 bases). CDR3 size: 13 residues. From germline, CDR1 is SGHRS and CDR2 YFSETQ. V was shortened by 2 bases and J by 4 bases, with 9 bases between the two germline ends. DNA of the CDR3: TGCGCCAGCAGCTTTCGGGGTGCAGAGACCCAGTACTTC. It codes for CASSFRGAETQYF.

The V gene is TRBV7-8, the J gene TRBJ1-4; D is ambiguous. This CDR3 comprises 15 residues. V was cut by 0 bases and J by 6 bases, with 11 bases left in between. CDR1 SGHVS and CDR2 FQNEAQ come from the germline V gene. CDR3 bases: TGTGCCAGCAGCTTAGCGCTAGGAGCTGATGAAAAACTGTTTTTT. It encodes CASSLALGADEKLFF. Drawing the rest from reference TRBV7-8 and TRBJ1-4, the complete variable domain is GAGVSQSPRYKVAKRGQDVALRCDPISGHVSLFWYQQALGQGPEFLTYFQNEAQLDKSGLPSDRFFAERPEGSVSTLKIQRTQQEDSAVYLCASSLALGADEKLFFGSGTQLSVL.

Only a few counts were recorded for this clone. V is TRBV5-1 and J is TRBJ2-7, with TRBD2 as a possible D gene (6 bases). V lost 3 bases and J 4 bases, leaving 8 bases between the germline ends. The CDR3 covers 12 residues. CDR1 is SGHRS and CDR2 is YFSETQ in the germline V gene. The CDR3 sequence is CASSSGTYEQYF. In DNA, the CDR3 is TGCGCCAGCAGCTCCGGGACTTACGAGCAGTACTTC.

The rearrangement joins TRBV7-6 to TRBJ2-2; D not resolved. This CDR3 has 16 residues. Trimming pared 1 base from V and 2 bases from J, leaving 11 bases between. CDR1 SGHVS and CDR2 FNYEAQ come from the germline V gene. In nucleotides, the CDR3 is TGTGCCAGCAGCTTAGGACCCAAGGGAAACACCGGGGAGCTGTTTTTT. Protein: CASSLGPKGNTGELFF.

The V gene is TRBV4-1, the J gene TRBJ2-3; D is perhaps TRBD1 or TRBD2 (6 bases each). The CDR3 sequence is 14 residues long. Per germline, CDR1 MGHRA and CDR2 YSYEKL. V was clipped by 4 bases and J by 4 bases, with 12 bases between them. Here the CDR3 DNA reads TGCGCCAGCAGCCTGCTCCGGGGGCCAGATACGCAGTATTTT. Translation: CASSLLRGPDTQYF.

This clone is a singleton in its sample. The gene calls are TRBV18 and TRBJ2-5; D is ambiguous. Germline CDR1 KGHSH, CDR2 LQKENI. Deletions cut 0 bases from V and 5 bases from J, with 10 bases between. CDR3 length equals 14 residues. CDR3 DNA: TGTGCCAGCTCACCACCAACCGGAAAGGAGACCCAGTACTTC. Translating gives CASSPPTGKETQYF.

This chain's CDR3 is CASSPLGFQETQYF. The DNA of the CDR3 is TGTGCCAGCAGCCCTTTGGGGTTCCAAGAGACCCAGTACTTC. V is TRBV14 and J is TRBJ2-5; D not certain. The CDR3 totals 14 residues. Per germline, CDR1 SGHDN and CDR2 FVKESK. Deletions cut 4 bases from V and 1 base from J, with 10 bases between. Looking up the rest from reference TRBV14 and TRBJ2-5 gives the full variable domain: EAGVTQFPSHSVIEKGQTVTLRCDPISGHDNLYWYRRVMGKEIKFLLHFVKESKQDESGMPNNRFLAERTGGTYSTLKVQPAELEDSGVYFCASSPLGFQETQYFGPGTRLLVL.

The chain couples TRBV6-4 to TRBJ1-2, with 8 bases aligning to TRBD1. The CDR3 contains 14 residues. The V segment lost 5 bases and the J segment 4 bases; nucleotides outside the gene matches: 6. Germline CDR1 MRHNA, CDR2 SNTAGT. DNA of the CDR3: TGTGCCAGCAGTCCGACAGGGGATACCTATGGCTACACCTTC. Translated: CASSPTGDTYGYTF.

This sequence joins TRBV4-1 and TRBJ2-7; D unclear. CDR1 is MGHRA, CDR2 YSYEKL, per germline. There are 13 residues in the CDR3. Trimming cost V 0 bases and J 3 bases, with 6 bases left between them. The DNA for the CDR3 is TGCGCCAGCAGCCAAGATCAATACTACGAGCAGTACTTC. This sequence encodes CASSQDQYYEQYF.

This clone was seen a few times. This chain joins TRBV10-2 and TRBJ2-7; 10 bases map to TRBD1. The junction had 7 bases not matched to a gene; V was cut back by 8 bases and J by 3 bases. This CDR3 spans 14 amino acids. Germline CDR1 reads WSHSY; CDR2 reads SAAADI. The CDR3 sequence: CASGYGTGVYEQYF. Written as DNA, the CDR3 is TGCGCCAGCGGTTACGGGACAGGGGTCTACGAGCAGTACTTC.

The rearrangement uses TRBV4-2 and TRBJ1-6; a weak D match, TRBD1 (5 bases). The CDR3 covers 16 residues. The germline V and J ends were trimmed by 4 bases and 0 bases, with 10 bases remaining between them. Germline V gene sequence: CDR1 LGHNA, CDR2 YNFKEQ. The DNA of the CDR3 is TGTGCCAGCAGCCCCGAGGGGAGCTCCTATAATTCACCCCTCCACTTT. It translates to CASSPEGSSYNSPLHF.